In this sample, the clone carrying this T cell receptor beta chain turned up many times. Its antigen is currently unknown. Molecular barcoded adaptors covering alpha/delta and beta/gamma chains were used on 400 to 450 ng RNA. In TCRdb, the reads were re-called with MiXCR into one record per CDR3 protein. The data show 60,000 to 80,000 distinct CDR3 sequences, roughly 13% seen once. The sample is drawn from a study of read filtering for tumor transcriptome and immune sequencing. Study at large: By R-ISS, stages I, II and III held approximately 8, 17 and 7 patients. Transcriptome libraries were built from DNase-treated RNA. Per sample, TCR-region reads ranged about 4 to 11 million by IR-seq, 85 to 1273 by RNA-seq. General study findings and limits: This fraction held mixed bone marrow immune cells after CD138-negative sorting.

V lost 4 bases, J lost 9 bases, and 11 bases lay in between. Germline CDR1 and CDR2: SGDLS and YYNGEE. This CDR3 is 12 amino acids long. The receptor comes from a donor at least 40 years old with multiple myeloma. This chain connects TRBV9 to TRBJ2-1; D is unclear. The source material was a population of CD138-negative cells sorted from bone marrow. The CDR3: CASSPDFSEQFF. The CDR3 bases are TGTGCCAGCAGCCCCGATTTTAGTGAGCAGTTCTTC.